The T cell receptor (beta chain) described here comes from a study of cytomegalovirus exposure and HLA in healthy donors. There are 15 residues in the CDR3. The germline V gene has CDR1 LNHDA and CDR2 SQIVND (reference sequence). V lost 3 bases, J lost 7 bases, and 18 bases lay in between. As to this clone: Its antigen is as yet unknown.

Findings and caveats of the study: Roughly uniform depth of sequencing across donors was assumed in presence/absence analyses. There were some public TCRs occurring in many donors, but most TCR sequences were rare. Most likely, a cluster of highly shared sequence variants arose as a sequencing artifact. TRBV6-2, TRBV6-3 and some other V segments were excluded as indistinguishable.

The PCR contained 60 Vbeta and 13 Jbeta primers. Produced via immunoSEQ multiplex PCR; TCRdb's table is partial and in-frame only. The repertoire has about 160,000 clones, about 75% of them found once; the top ten carry over 2%. The TCR originated in a female donor in good health and CMV-seronegative. The V gene is TRBV19, the J gene TRBJ1-2; D is ambiguous. Sequencing was carried out using PBMCs. CDR3 in DNA: TGTGCCAGTAGTATCACCCTCACCGGGTCTGGTGGCTACACCTTC. Amino acids: CASSITLTGSGGYTF.